Each of the 24 T cell receptor beta chains below was sequenced from the same sample in a study of cytomegalovirus exposure and HLA in healthy donors. The PCR made use of 60 Vbeta and 13 Jbeta primers. Produced via immunoSEQ multiplex PCR; TCRdb's table is partial and in-frame only. Here the sample spans 140,000 to 150,000 clones, about three quarters being singletons. The sequenced sample was PBMCs. Every receptor here comes from a woman younger than 45 in good health and CMV-seronegative.

The chain recombines TRBV5-6 with TRBJ1-3, with 8 bases lining up with TRBD1. The V gene's germline CDR1 is SGHDT and CDR2 YYEEEE. The CDR3 length is 16 residues. V shed 0 bases, J shed 8 bases, and the junction held 10 bases outside the gene matches. Here the CDR3 reads CASSLGVGQGIHTIYF. The CDR3 DNA sequence: TGTGCCAGCAGCTTGGGGGTTGGACAGGGCATACACACCATATATTTT.

This clone has only a few counts. The CDR3 is CASSEFGTSGGNEQFF. The CDR3 DNA reads as TGTGCCAGCAGTGAATTCGGGACTAGCGGGGGCAATGAGCAGTTCTTC. The V call is TRBV6-1, the J call TRBJ2-1, with 14 bases identical to TRBD2. V was clipped by 2 bases and J by 6 bases; unmatched bases: 3. Germline values: CDR1 MNHNS, CDR2 SASEGT. This CDR3 region has 16 residues.

V and J are TRBV6-6 and TRBJ2-5; 12 positions match TRBD1. CDR1 MNHNY and CDR2 SVGAGI come from the germline V gene (reference sequence). CDR3 size: 15 residues. V shed 1 base and J 5 bases; nucleotides not matched to a gene: 2. CDR3 coding DNA: TGTGCCAGCAGTTACTGGGACAGGGGGCTTGAGACCCAGTACTTC. Protein product: CASSYWDRGLETQYF.

Remarks on this clone: Other nucleotide sequences from this sample produce the same CDR3. The chain links TRBV9 to TRBJ1-2, with TRBD1 identical over 10 bases. This CDR3 contains 15 residues. Germline V lookup: CDR1 SGDLS, CDR2 YYNGEE. V lost 4 bases and J lost 4; bases outside the gene matches: 7. In DNA form, the CDR3 reads TGTGCCAGCAGCCCCCGGGACAGGGGTGGCTATGGCTACACCTTC. Translating gives CASSPRDRGGYGYTF.

V gene TRBV6-1 combines with J gene TRBJ1-4, with D possibly TRBD1 on 5 matching bases. The CDR3 is 13 residues long. The V and J ends lost 8 bases and 5 bases respectively, with 12 bases between them. From germline, CDR1 is MNHNS and CDR2 SASEGT. CDR3 DNA: TGTGCCAGCGGCGGGGGAGTCAATGAAAAACTGTTTTTT. It yields the protein CASGGGVNEKLFF.

This chain connects TRBV12-5 to TRBJ2-2, with a weak D call TRBD1 (5 bases). The length of the CDR3 is 15 residues. The V end lost 4 bases, the J end lost 5 bases, and 14 bases lay between the germline ends. Germline V CDR1 and CDR2: LGHNT, FRNRAP. CDR3: CASGSILKGTGELFF. CDR3 bases: TGTGCTAGTGGTTCGATATTAAAGGGGACCGGGGAGCTGTTTTTT. The entire variable domain, with the rest obtained from reference TRBV12-5 and TRBJ2-2, is as follows: DARVTQTPRHKVTEMGQEVTMRCQPILGHNTVFWYRQTMMQGLELLAYFRNRAPLDDSGMPKDRFSAEMPDATLATLKIQPSEPRDSAVYFCASGSILKGTGELFFGEGSRLTVL.

The chain combines TRBV11-2 with TRBJ1-3; tentative D call: TRBD1 (5 bases). With 5 bases removed from V and 0 bases from J, the gap between germline ends came to 11 bases. CDR3 size: 15 residues. CDR1 and CDR2 (germline): SGHAT, FQNNGV. The CDR3 DNA reads as TGTGCCAGCAGCCCAGGGCGAAACTCTGGAAACACCATATATTTT. Its protein product is CASSPGRNSGNTIYF.

J is TRBJ2-1 and V is TRBV4-1, with 8 bases lining up with TRBD2. Germline CDR1 MGHRA, CDR2 YSYEKL. The CDR3 consists of 16 residues. Trimming took 0 bases from V and 2 from J; bases not matched to a gene: 3. The CDR3 loop reads CASSQDEAGAYNEQFF. Here the CDR3 DNA reads TGCGCCAGCAGCCAAGATGAAGCGGGGGCCTACAATGAGCAGTTCTTC.

The V and J genes are TRBV9 and TRBJ1-4, with D possibly being TRBD1 (5 bases). The CDR3 spans 15 residues. Germline V CDR1 and CDR2: SGDLS, YYNGEE. Deletions cut 0 bases from V and 4 bases from J, with 10 bases between. The CDR3 region is CASSVGRDFNEKLFF. The CDR3 nucleotides read TGTGCCAGCAGCGTAGGGAGGGACTTTAATGAAAAACTGTTTTTT.

The chain carries TRBV5-1 and TRBJ1-6; TRBD1 agrees at 7 bases. The germline gives CDR1 SGHRS, CDR2 YFSETQ. Trimming cost V 4 bases and J 3 bases; bases outside gene matches: 4. The CDR3 runs 15 residues. DNA of the CDR3: TGCGCCAGCAGCACCGGACAGGACTATAATTCACCCCTCCACTTT. It yields the protein CASSTGQDYNSPLHF.

This rearrangement joins TRBV30 to TRBJ1-4; D perhaps matches TRBD1 (6 bases). V lost 4 bases and J lost 7, with 19 bases in between. Germline V CDR1 and CDR2: GTSNPN, SVGIG (reference sequence). The CDR3 totals 15 residues. CDR3 bases: TGTGCCTGGAATGCACGGGGGAGGGGGGTTGAAAAACTGTTTTTT. It is translated as CAWNARGRGVEKLFF.

The rearrangement links TRBV19 to TRBJ1-4, with D tentatively TRBD1 (5 bases). Germline V gives CDR1 LNHDA, CDR2 SQIVND (reference sequence). The CDR3 has 14 residues. V lost 5 bases, J lost 4 bases, and 11 bases lay in between. DNA for the CDR3: TGTGCCAGTAGTGGAAAGGGGATTAATGAAAAACTGTTTTTT. Amino acids: CASSGKGINEKLFF.

CDR3 DNA: TGCGCCAGCAGCATACAGGGTGCTGTCACAGATACGCAGTATTTT. It codes for CASSIQGAVTDTQYF. This sequence joins TRBV5-1 and TRBJ2-3; the D gene is possibly TRBD1 (6 bases). Germline CDR1 and CDR2: SGHRS and YFSETQ. The CDR3 contains 15 residues. Trimming left V 4 bases short and J 2 bases short, with 14 bases between.

This clone occurred a few times. DNA for the CDR3: TGTGCCAGCGTCCAATGGGGGGGGCCTCGCATTGAGCAGTTCTTC. Encoded protein: CASVQWGGPRIEQFF. V gene TRBV6-1 combines with J gene TRBJ2-1, with TRBD2 as a possible D gene (7 bases). Trimming cost V 8 bases and J 9 bases, with 23 bases left between them. Germline V gene data show CDR1 as MNHNS and CDR2 as SASEGT. This CDR3 is 15 amino acids long.

This clone has more than one count but fewer than ten. This chain uses TRBV6-1 with TRBJ2-5; 8 bases are a match to TRBD2. Germline loops: CDR1 MNHNS, CDR2 SASEGT. J lost 7 bases, V lost 4 bases, and 5 bases had no gene match. There are 13 residues in the CDR3. The CDR3 nucleotides read TGTGCCAGCAGTGCAGGACTAGCCTCGACCCAGTACTTC. It yields the protein CASSAGLASTQYF.

The chain links TRBV7-9 to TRBJ1-1, with D hard to call. The CDR3 covers 15 residues. CDR1 is SEHNR, CDR2 FQNEAQ, per germline (reference sequence). Between the trimmed V and J ends, which lost 1 base and 1 base, there was a span of 10 bases. The CDR3 region has the DNA TGTGCCAGCAGCTTAGTAGATGGAGCGAACACTGAAGCTTTCTTT. Its protein product is CASSLVDGANTEAFF.

The J gene is TRBJ2-2, the V gene TRBV10-1; TRBD2 is a possible D gene (6 bases). CDR1 is WNHNN, CDR2 SYGVQD, per germline (reference sequence). The CDR3 totals 16 residues. V lost 4 bases and J 0 bases, leaving 12 bases between the germline ends. CDR3 DNA sequence: TGCGCCAGCAGTGCCGGGAGATTCGCGAACACCGGGGAGCTGTTTTTT. Translated: CASSAGRFANTGELFF.

This sequence joins TRBV9 and TRBJ2-7; 10 positions match TRBD1. The V gene's germline CDR1 is SGDLS and CDR2 YYNGEE. This CDR3 region has 16 residues. Unmatched junction bases numbered 5, after V lost 2 bases and J lost 0 bases. The CDR3 sequence: CASSVGTGALSYEQYF. Here the CDR3 DNA reads TGTGCCAGCAGCGTCGGGACAGGGGCTCTCTCCTACGAGCAGTACTTC.

This clone was counted only a few times. The rearrangement joins TRBV27 to TRBJ2-3, with 9 bases aligning to TRBD2. Trimming at V came to 3 bases and at J to 2 bases, leaving 6 bases not matched to a gene. The V gene's germline CDR1 is MNHEY and CDR2 SMNVEV (reference sequence). The CDR3 sequence is 16 residues long. The DNA of the CDR3 is TGTGCCAGCAGTTTCCTCCTAGCGGGGAACACAGATACGCAGTATTTT. Amino acid sequence: CASSFLLAGNTDTQYF.

This rearrangement joins TRBV11-3 to TRBJ2-2; a weak D match, TRBD1 (6 bases). The CDR3 is 16 residues long. Germline V gene lookup returns CDR1 SGHNT and CDR2 YENEEA. Trimming left V 3 bases short and J 0 bases short, with 11 bases between. The CDR3 loop is CASSFRGHANTGELFF. For the CDR3, the DNA is TGTGCCAGCAGCTTCAGGGGTCACGCGAACACCGGGGAGCTGTTTTTT.

The chain joins TRBV6-5 to TRBJ1-1, with D tentatively TRBD1 (5 bases). V lost 0 bases and J lost 1, with 9 bases in between. Germline values: CDR1 MNHEY, CDR2 SVGAGI. The CDR3 extends over 15 amino acids. CDR3 nucleotides: TGTGCCAGCAGTTACTCGGCAGGGTCGAACACTGAAGCTTTCTTT. It specifies CASSYSAGSNTEAFF.

The J gene is TRBJ1-2, the V gene TRBV6-6; perhaps TRBD1 as D (5 bases). V lost 2 bases and J 7 bases, leaving 11 bases between the germline ends. The CDR3 is 13 amino acids. CDR1 and CDR2 (germline): MNHNY, SVGAGI (reference sequence). The CDR3 sequence: CASSYVNRFGYTF. DNA for the CDR3: TGTGCCAGCAGTTACGTTAACAGGTTTGGCTACACCTTC.

This chain links TRBV7-3 with TRBJ2-7; 12 nucleotides match TRBD1. The V segment lost 5 bases and the J segment 4 bases; nucleotides outside the gene matches: 6. The CDR3 contains 15 residues. Germline V gives CDR1 SGHTA, CDR2 FQGTGA. The CDR3: CASSQGTGGLYEQYF. In DNA form, the CDR3 reads TGTGCCAGCAGCCAAGGGACAGGGGGCTTGTACGAGCAGTACTTC.

The chain carries TRBV19 and TRBJ2-7, with a tentative D call TRBD1 (6 bases). Trimming pared 2 bases from V and 1 base from J, leaving 9 bases between. Germline-derived CDR1 and CDR2 are LNHDA and SQIVND (reference sequence). This CDR3 has 14 amino acids. The CDR3 here is CASSIIGQSYEQYF. The CDR3 coding sequence is TGTGCCAGTAGTATAATCGGACAGTCCTACGAGCAGTACTTC.